This record concerns one T cell receptor (beta chain) sequence. The PCR ran on 60 Vbeta and 13 Jbeta primers. Measured with immunoSEQ multiplex PCR; TCRdb has only the in-frame clones, and not every one. Found here are 95,000 to 110,000 clones, 60% to 75% of them singletons; the top ten hold around 7.8%. The entry originates in a study of cytomegalovirus exposure and HLA in healthy donors. The CDR3 loop spans 14 amino acids. Germline V gene data show CDR1 as SGHAT and CDR2 as FQNNGV. With 5 bases removed from V and 0 bases from J, the gap between germline ends came to 10 bases. The chain is built from TRBV11-2 and TRBJ1-1; D unclear. The clonotype was recovered from a young man in good health and CMV-seronegative. Sequencing was carried out using PBMCs. The CDR3 loop reads CASSPGLVNTEAFF. CDR3 sequence (DNA): TGTGCCAGCAGCCCAGGCCTCGTGAACACTGAAGCTTTCTTT.